This TCR beta chain was found in a study of T cell repertoires in cytomegalovirus infection. About the research overall: Matching HLA type, along with CMV infection, was indicated by public TCR beta signatures.

TCRdb redid the calling of the reads with MiXCR, one entry per CDR3 protein. Found here are some 600,000 distinct CDR3 sequences, 20% to 25% of them singletons; the top ten hold less than 10%. Whole-study findings and limits: The ex vivo response was dominated by HLA-C-restricted CMV-specific TCR beta clonotypes. Carriage of CMV together with the relevant HLA was identifiable through cumulative public TCR beta family frequency.

There are 17 residues in the CDR3. The V and J ends lost 6 bases and 0 bases respectively, with 21 bases between them. Germline loops: CDR1 DFQATT, CDR2 SNEGSKA (reference sequence). On this clonotype: The antigen remains undetermined.

This sequence was found in a human donor in good health (CMV status not recorded). Some clones in this sample may be carry-over from other donors' samples. The sequencing input was CD8+ T cells from PBMCs. V and J are TRBV20-1 and TRBJ1-5, with a tentative D call TRBD1 (5 bases). The CDR3 DNA is TGCAGTGCCGCCAAACCGAGACAGCCTTATAGCAATCAGCCCCAGCATTTT. This sequence encodes CSAAKPRQPYSNQPQHF.